This T cell receptor (beta chain) was sequenced in a study of T cell responses to AZD1222 COVID-19 vaccine (dated by TCRdb to about 2021). Regarding the complete study: A total of approximately 250 trial participants underwent TCR sequencing, of whom some 200 had received two doses of AZD1222 and about 25 had received two doses of the MenACWY control vaccine. Enrollment into the trials was organized by age into subgroups of 18-55, 56-69 and 70-plus years, and those subgroups contained about 160, 30 and 59 TCR-sequenced participants, respectively.

Regarding this clone: Its antigen remains undetermined. Nothing much larger sits one base from this clone, and base qualities are not available.

The time point label of this sample denotes: about 28 days (+/-7) after the second vaccine dose. AZD1222 recipients with second doses at about 4 weeks or about 12 weeks were pooled, because spike-specific TCR depth and breadth did not differ between schedules. The vaccinee samples were drawn from two UK trials, COV001 and COV002, one of which was a single-blind randomized controlled phase 2/3 trial testing AZD1222 (ChAdOx1 nCoV-19) in healthy adults. For TCRbeta chain sequencing, PBMC samples were collected from trial participants at day 0 and at day 28 after the second dose. What the study reported, not specific to this receptor: No day 14 peak-response samples were available, so repertoires were characterized only after the peak T cell response. Nearly half of unique spike-specific TCRs reportedly recognized epitopes outside regions mutated in the B.1.351 and B.1.1.7 variants. Participants were mostly white British and included more females than males, and it was suggested by the authors that clonal diversity may have been underestimated. CD4 TCRs associated with the vaccine covered the entire spike protein, and the dominant responses were in regions 160-218 and 743-854. The 56-69-year group was small, and its depth increase did not reach significance, likely because of low power. Conclusions about previously exposed vaccinees are limited because only 6 or 7 AZD1222 recipients were SARS-CoV-2 seropositive at baseline. A significant rise in spike-specific TCR breadth and depth was observed after two AZD1222 doses relative to day 0 and relative to MenACWY recipients.

The CDR3 regions of human TCRbeta chains were analyzed by immunosequencing. Processing in the source paper ran as follows. Repertoire TCRs were checked for matches against a reference library of SARS-CoV-2-specific TCRs that had been generated using the MIRA antigen-specificity platform. Breadth was defined as the fraction of unique TCRs that were SARS-CoV-2-associated, and depth was defined as the fraction of total T cells that were SARS-CoV-2-associated. Using the MIRA data, every spike-specific TCR was mapped to the spike region that the TCR reacted to and assigned to either a CD4 or a CD8 class. Log10-transformed breadth and depth values were compared by one-way ANOVA with Sidak's multiple comparisons tests. Here the immuneACCESS table is served through TCRdb, limited to in-frame sequences with V and J called. Missing clones are a known gap in these copies; in checked studies unresolved V genes cover under half, and the rest lacks a known reason. Clone size and the V and J calls come from that table; the DNA yielded D and trimming. The sample has some 110,000 clones on record, more than 75% of them singletons. Together, the top ten hold approximately 3.5% of the sample.

The sample was peripheral blood, taken 28 days after the second AZD1222 dose. The origin of this receptor is an adult who received the AZD1222 COVID-19 vaccine.

The base sequence is TGTGCCAGCAGCAAGGACAACCAAGAGACCCAGTACTTC. Translated, it reads CASSKDNQETQYF. This chain joins TRBV11-3 to TRBJ2-5; a weak D assignment points to TRBD1 (5 bases agree). CDR1 SGHNT and CDR2 YENEEA were looked up in the germline V gene. V is cut by 5 bases and J by 0 bases, and the space between the germline ends is 7 bases. The CDR3 has 13 amino acids, counting the end cysteine and phenylalanine. The kept DNA is CDR3 alone, 39 bases in frame from the first base.